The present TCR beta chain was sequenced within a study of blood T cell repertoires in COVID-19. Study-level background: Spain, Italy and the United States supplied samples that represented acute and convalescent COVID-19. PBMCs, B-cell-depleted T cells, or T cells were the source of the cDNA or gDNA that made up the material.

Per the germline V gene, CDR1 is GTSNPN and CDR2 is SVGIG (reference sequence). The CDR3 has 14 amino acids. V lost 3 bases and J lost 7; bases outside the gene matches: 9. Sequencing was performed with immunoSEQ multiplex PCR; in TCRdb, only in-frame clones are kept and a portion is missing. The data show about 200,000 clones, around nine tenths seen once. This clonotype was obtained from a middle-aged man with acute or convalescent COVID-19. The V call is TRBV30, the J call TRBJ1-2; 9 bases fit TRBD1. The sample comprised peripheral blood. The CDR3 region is CAWRLPGTGSGYTF. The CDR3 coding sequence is TGTGCCTGGAGGCTCCCCGGGACAGGGTCTGGCTACACCTTC.